The present entry profiles one TCR beta chain with its context. Its antigen is unknown. This table comes from immunoSEQ multiplex PCR, and its TCRdb copy is limited to in-frame clones, with some not included. The sample includes 70,000 to 85,000 clones, around 81% of them seen just once. The data originate from a study of cytotoxic CD8 clonotypes in ibrutinib-treated CLL. Turning to the study itself: It was after a median approximately eleven months of treatment, range 6 to 36, that response samples were taken. Study results and limitations: Baseline clonality, higher than in age-matched healthy donors, tracked circulating CD8+ T-cell counts. Ibrutinib response saw clonality rise, and progression saw it return toward baseline.

Germline V lookup: CDR1 MDHEN, CDR2 SYDVKM. CDR3 length: 20 amino acids. Trimming removed 4 bases from V and 0 bases from J; junction bases left unmatched: 16. The specimen comprised PBMCs, sampled at disease progression, from a patient treated with ibrutinib. The TCR originated in a human donor with chronic lymphocytic leukemia. This chain uses TRBV28 with TRBJ1-4; TRBD1 aligns across 8 bases. CDR3 nucleotides: TGTGCCAGCAGTTCCCCAGGGGGCGTCTCCATTCTTGCAACTAATGAAAAACTGTTTTTT. It specifies CASSSPGGVSILATNEKLFF.